This T cell receptor (beta chain) was sequenced during a study of cytotoxic CD8 clonotypes in ibrutinib-treated CLL. Trimming shortened V by 0 bases and J by 3 bases, and 12 bases separated the two germline ends. This CDR3 contains 15 residues. Germline V lookup: CDR1 SGHRS, CDR2 YFSETQ. Whole-study results and caveats: There were few public clonotypes, and on treatment they contracted or stayed stable. Sustained-remission patients were sampled at one set of times and progressing patients at different ones.

The data were produced by immunoSEQ multiplex PCR, yet TCRdb's version contains in-frame clones alone and is incomplete. Of around 25,000 clones listed, roughly three quarters are singletons. In the case of this clone: Its antigen is as yet unknown.

V is TRBV5-1 and J is TRBJ1-2; D gene unclear. The starting material was PBMCs, obtained after 24 months of ibrutinib treatment. The source of this sequence is a human donor with chronic lymphocytic leukemia. CDR3 protein: CASSLARFVDYGYTF. As DNA, the CDR3 is TGCGCCAGCAGCTTGGCGCGGTTTGTTGACTATGGCTACACCTTC.